One and the same sample provided the 2 T cell receptor beta chains below, sequenced in a study of cytomegalovirus exposure and HLA in healthy donors. Profiling relied on immunoSEQ multiplex PCR, and the TCRdb table lists in-frame clones only, not all of them. The sample lists tens of thousands of clones; about 93% were seen once. Sequencing was carried out using PBMCs. These receptors came from a man aged 18 to 29 in good health and CMV-seropositive.

The chain joins TRBV2 to TRBJ1-4, with TRBD1 matching 12 bases. This CDR3 spans 15 amino acids. V trimming: 7 bases; J trimming: 8 bases; junction bases outside the gene matches: 8. Per the germline V gene, CDR1 is SNHLY and CDR2 is FYNNEI. The CDR3 loop reads CASIGPGQGAEKLFF. DNA for the CDR3: TGTGCCAGCATTGGACCGGGACAGGGGGCCGAAAAACTGTTTTTT.

CDR3 bases: TGTGCCATCAGTGATGGGCAGAAAGAGACCCAGTACTTC. This codes for CAISDGQKETQYF. This chain links TRBV10-3 with TRBJ2-5; no firm D call. Germline-derived CDR1 and CDR2 are ENHRY and SYGVKD. V lost 3 bases, J lost 3 bases, and 8 bases lay in between. The CDR3 covers 13 residues.